Listed below are T cell receptor beta chains from one sample, sequenced in a study of early T cells in non-severe SARS-CoV-2 infection. MiXCR was run by TCRdb on the 5' RACE reads, yielding one entry per CDR3 protein. The sample includes 90,000 or so distinct CDR3 sequences, 14% to 15% of them seen just once. The sequencing sample was made of whole blood. These receptors came from an adult who was a healthcare worker with PCR-confirmed SARS-CoV-2 infection or an uninfected control (not recorded which). Both conserved end residues are part of each CDR3. D genes are given only for firm matches. Size is stated for part of the rows, as once, few or many counts, or as a class when the clone is expanded.

V	J	D	size	CDR3	DNA
TRBV27	TRBJ2-5	-	many	CASSSPTTGYEKTQYF	TGTGCCAGCAGTTCACCGACTACAGGGTATGAGAAGACCCAGTACTTC
TRBV18	TRBJ1-4	-	few	CASSHDPAANEKLFF	TGTGCCAGCTCCCATGACCCGGCGGCTAATGAAAAACTGTTTTTT
TRBV5-4	TRBJ1-2	TRBD1	-	CASSLQAGGLGAYGYTF	TGTGCCAGCAGCTTGCAGGCAGGGGGCTTGGGGGCCTATGGCTACACCTTC
TRBV2	TRBJ1-5	-	-	CASSADGNQPQHF	TGTGCCAGCAGCGCGGACGGTAATCAGCCCCAGCATTTT
TRBV5-1	TRBJ2-1	TRBD1	few	CASSLAGQGGYEQFF	TGCGCCAGCAGCTTGGCGGGACAGGGAGGCTATGAGCAGTTCTTC
TRBV4-1	TRBJ2-7	TRBD2	-	CASSLGLAGGPPYEQYF	TGCGCCAGCAGCCTGGGACTAGCGGGAGGCCCCCCCTACGAGCAGTACTTC
TRBV5-1	TRBJ1-3	TRBD1	-	CASSLQGASGNTIYF	TGCGCCAGCAGCCTACAGGGGGCCTCTGGAAACACCATATATTTT
TRBV7-2	TRBJ2-3	-	-	CASSLAPGFGDTQYF	TGTGCCAGCAGCTTAGCGCCAGGGTTTGGAGATACGCAGTATTTT
TRBV7-8	TRBJ1-2	-	-	CASSLGQRYGYTF	TGTGCCAGCAGCTTAGGACAACGCTATGGCTACACCTTC
TRBV11-2	TRBJ2-2	-	few	CASSLASTMAGELFF	TGTGCCAGCAGCTTAGCGTCGACTATGGCCGGGGAGCTGTTTTTT
TRBV29-1	TRBJ2-7	-	many	CSVEFGSGSYEQYF	TGCAGCGTTGAGTTCGGGAGTGGCAGTTACGAGCAGTACTTC
TRBV7-9	TRBJ2-3	TRBD2	few	CASSPTSGNTQYF	TGTGCCAGCAGCCCGACTAGCGGGAACACGCAGTATTTT
TRBV12-3/TRBV12-4	TRBJ2-5	-	-	CASSFAPRSETQYF	TGTGCCAGCAGTTTTGCCCCCCGGTCAGAGACCCAGTACTTC
TRBV18	TRBJ2-7	-	-	CASSRPQAQPVEQYF	TGTGCCAGCTCACGACCACAGGCACAACCCGTCGAGCAGTACTTC
TRBV4-1	TRBJ2-7	TRBD2	few	CASSQVGLEHEQYF	TGCGCCAGCAGCCAAGTCGGACTAGAGCACGAGCAGTACTTC
TRBV12-3/TRBV12-4	TRBJ2-7	TRBD1	many	CASSLGTGGYEQYF	TGTGCCAGCAGTTTAGGGACAGGGGGTTACGAGCAGTACTTC
TRBV11-2	TRBJ2-5	-	-	CASSSSVVSTYQETQYF	TGTGCCAGCAGCTCCTCCGTGGTGTCCACGTACCAAGAGACCCAGTACTTC
TRBV27	TRBJ1-1	-	few	CASSLSSRVGEAFF	TGTGCCAGCAGTTTATCGAGCAGGGTAGGTGAAGCTTTCTTT
TRBV7-2	TRBJ1-1	-	few	CASSTGNLGTEAFF	TGTGCCAGCAGCACAGGCAACCTCGGCACTGAAGCTTTCTTT
TRBV29-1	TRBJ2-3	-	-	CSVVEYTDTQYF	TGCAGCGTTGTCGAGTACACAGATACGCAGTATTTT
TRBV7-9	TRBJ2-3	-	-	CASSLQQGTDTQYF	TGTGCCAGCAGCTTACAACAGGGCACAGATACGCAGTATTTT
TRBV12-3/TRBV12-4	TRBJ2-2	TRBD2	few	CASRDGRGNTGELFF	TGTGCCAGCAGGGACGGGAGGGGAAACACCGGGGAGCTGTTTTTT
TRBV20-1	TRBJ2-1	-	few	CSSRGLYNEQFF	TGCAGTTCCCGGGGACTTTACAATGAGCAGTTCTTC
TRBV28	TRBJ2-7	TRBD2	few	CASRSGTSGRTYGQYF	TGTGCCAGCAGGTCCGGGACTAGCGGGAGGACCTACGGGCAGTACTTC
TRBV9	TRBJ2-3	TRBD2	few	CASSVGPAGASTDTQYF	TGTGCCAGCAGCGTAGGACCTGCGGGAGCTAGCACAGATACGCAGTATTTT
TRBV3-1	TRBJ2-1	TRBD2	-	CASSPSGRADEQFF	TGTGCCAGCAGCCCTAGCGGGAGGGCCGATGAGCAGTTCTTC
TRBV5-4	TRBJ2-4	-	many	CASSLGPGLNIQYF	TGTGCCAGCAGCTTGGGTCCGGGGTTAAACATTCAGTACTTC
TRBV11-1	TRBJ2-7	-	few	CASSHTYEQYF	TGTGCCAGCAGCCACACGTACGAGCAGTACTTC
TRBV6-2/TRBV6-3	TRBJ2-7	-	-	CASSPDGRTAGTYEQYF	TGTGCCAGCAGTCCAGACGGTCGGACGGCGGGGACTTACGAGCAGTACTTC
TRBV3-2	TRBJ2-7	-	-	CASSQDSPGDEQYF	TGTGCCAGCAGCCAAGATTCCCCGGGAGACGAGCAGTACTTC
TRBV5-6	TRBJ1-1	-	-	CASSRIDRESTEAFF	TGTGCCAGCAGCAGGATTGACCGGGAGAGCACTGAAGCTTTCTTT
TRBV7-6	TRBJ2-2	-	few	CASSSQETGELFF	TGTGCCAGCAGCTCGCAAGAAACCGGGGAGCTGTTTTTT
TRBV4-3	TRBJ2-7	TRBD1	-	CASSQEGQGPYEQYF	TGCGCCAGCAGCCAAGAGGGACAGGGGCCATACGAGCAGTACTTC
TRBV2	TRBJ2-5	TRBD1	-	CASSVTGEETQYF	TGTGCCAGCAGCGTCACAGGGGAAGAGACCCAGTACTTC
TRBV12-3/TRBV12-4	TRBJ2-2	-	-	CASNLHGPNTGELFF	TGTGCCAGCAACCTCCACGGACCGAACACCGGGGAGCTGTTTTTT
TRBV5-1	TRBJ1-4	-	-	CATKEGPNEKLFF	TGCGCCACCAAGGAGGGGCCTAATGAAAAACTGTTTTTT
TRBV5-6	TRBJ1-2	TRBD1	few	CASRKQGDYGYTF	TGTGCCAGCAGAAAACAGGGGGACTATGGCTACACCTTC
TRBV3-1	TRBJ2-7	TRBD2	-	CASTKGAPSGTYEQYF	TGTGCCAGCACCAAAGGGGCCCCTAGCGGTACCTACGAGCAGTACTTC
TRBV3-1	TRBJ1-2	-	many	CASSQERIRGYGYTF	TGTGCCAGCAGCCAAGAGAGGATAAGGGGGTATGGCTACACCTTC
TRBV15	TRBJ2-2	TRBD2	few	CATSRGRGGPSGELFF	TGTGCCACCAGCAGAGGTCGGGGAGGGCCTTCCGGGGAGCTGTTTTTT
TRBV28	TRBJ2-5	-	-	CASISSETRSTQYF	TGTGCCAGCATTAGTTCCGAGACTCGGTCGACCCAGTACTTC
TRBV15	TRBJ2-7	-	-	CATSSIHTYEQYF	TGTGCCACCAGCAGCATCCACACATACGAGCAGTACTTC
TRBV28	TRBJ1-2	-	-	CASAGSRGYGYTF	TGTGCCAGCGCCGGGAGTAGGGGCTATGGCTACACCTTC
TRBV20-1	TRBJ2-7	TRBD1	few	CSARDNRGPSYEQYF	TGCAGTGCTAGAGACAACAGGGGGCCTTCCTACGAGCAGTACTTC
TRBV11-3	TRBJ1-1	-	-	CASSLGPRREAFF	TGTGCCAGCAGCTTAGGACCAAGACGGGAAGCTTTCTTT
TRBV6-1	TRBJ2-1	-	-	CASSGRHSSYNEQFF	TGTGCCAGCAGTGGTAGACACAGCTCCTACAATGAGCAGTTCTTC
TRBV28	TRBJ2-1	TRBD1	-	CASSAYRGASHNEQFF	TGTGCCAGCAGTGCTTACAGGGGCGCGAGTCACAATGAGCAGTTCTTC
TRBV4-1	TRBJ2-1	TRBD2	many	CASSRGRTSGTNEQFF	TGCGCCAGCAGCCGTGGAAGGACTAGCGGGACCAATGAGCAGTTCTTC
TRBV11-2	TRBJ2-5	TRBD1	few	CASSSGQGMMETQYF	TGTGCCAGCAGCTCGGGACAGGGGATGATGGAGACCCAGTACTTC
TRBV11-2	TRBJ1-2	-	many	CASSLGEWGYTF	TGTGCCAGCAGCTTAGGAGAGTGGGGCTACACCTTC
TRBV7-8	TRBJ2-1	-	-	CASSPTLQGITYNEQFF	TGTGCCAGCAGCCCTACCCTACAGGGCATCACCTACAATGAGCAGTTCTTC
TRBV20-1	TRBJ1-2	-	-	CSAVGSNYGYTF	TGCAGTGCTGTCGGGAGCAACTATGGCTACACCTTC
TRBV28	TRBJ2-1	TRBD1	-	CASSNRGSVVF	TGTGCCAGCAGTAACAGGGGCAGCGTAGTCTTC
TRBV11-2	TRBJ2-6	-	many	CASSFGQSGANVLTF	TGTGCCAGCAGCTTCGGGCAGTCTGGGGCCAACGTCCTGACTTTC
TRBV12-3/TRBV12-4	TRBJ2-1	-	few	CASSPPGDNEQFF	TGTGCCAGCAGTCCACCGGGGGACAATGAGCAGTTCTTC
TRBV11-2	TRBJ2-5	TRBD1	few	CASSPKPRGQGEKETQYF	TGTGCCAGCAGCCCCAAACCCCGCGGACAGGGGGAGAAGGAGACCCAGTACTTC
TRBV18	TRBJ2-7	-	-	CASSPTASYEQYF	TGTGCCAGCTCACCTACAGCCTCCTACGAGCAGTACTTC